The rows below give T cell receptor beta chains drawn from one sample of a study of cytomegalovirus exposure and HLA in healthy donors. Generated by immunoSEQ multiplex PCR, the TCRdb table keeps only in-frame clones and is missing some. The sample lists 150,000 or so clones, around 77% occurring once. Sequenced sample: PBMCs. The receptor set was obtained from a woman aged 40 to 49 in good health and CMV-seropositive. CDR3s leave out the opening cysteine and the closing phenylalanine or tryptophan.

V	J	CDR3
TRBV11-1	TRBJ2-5	ASSLSAGGLGETQY
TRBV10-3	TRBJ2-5	AIMAEETQY
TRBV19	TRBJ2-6	ASSITHSGANVLT
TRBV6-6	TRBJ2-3	ASSYSTGGRTDTQY
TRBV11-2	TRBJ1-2	ASSSQPAGNGYT
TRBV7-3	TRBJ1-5	ASSPPPPAAGNQPQH
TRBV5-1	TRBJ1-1	ASSLMTGLNTEAF
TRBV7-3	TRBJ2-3	ASPPRTGGADTQY
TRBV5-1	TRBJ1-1	ASSAGDLPHTEAF
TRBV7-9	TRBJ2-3	SSSLHPLAGGPDTQY
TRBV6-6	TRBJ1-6	ASADLGGRRAPLH
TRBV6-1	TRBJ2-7	ASTPGLGLSYEQY
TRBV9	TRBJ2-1	ASSGVAGGAYNEQF
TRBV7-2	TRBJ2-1	ASSLVIFGGGRNEQF
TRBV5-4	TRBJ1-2	ASSLGGTGGYGYT
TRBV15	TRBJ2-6	ATSPGQGVSGANVLT
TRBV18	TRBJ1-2	ASSPVEGDYT
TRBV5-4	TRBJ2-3	ASSLGTGIVTQY
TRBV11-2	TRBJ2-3	ASSSRGGISTDTQY
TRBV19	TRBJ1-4	ASSISGQGAATNEKLF
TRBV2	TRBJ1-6	ASSEARWTVQDSPLH
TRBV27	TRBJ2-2	ASSFEAIRGTGELF
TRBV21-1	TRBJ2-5	ASSKARGTSGDARETQY
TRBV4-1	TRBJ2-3	ASSQGGGRADTQY
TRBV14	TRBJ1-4	ASSPRTGREKLF
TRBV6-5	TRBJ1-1	ASSPGDTGTEAF
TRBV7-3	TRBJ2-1	ASSASGGPDNEQF